This entry lists 14 T cell receptor beta chains sequenced from one sample in a study of blood T cell repertoires in COVID-19. Clones were read by immunoSEQ multiplex PCR, and TCRdb kept only the in-frame ones, dropping some. The data show 150,000 to 180,000 clones, 91% seen once. Source material: peripheral blood. The receptors originated from a man aged 50-60 years with acute or convalescent COVID-19.

The chain carries TRBV24-1 and TRBJ2-3; 16 bases are shared with TRBD2. Germline assignment: CDR1 KGHDR and CDR2 SFDVKD. The CDR3 covers 21 residues. J was trimmed by 2 bases and V by 1 base; bases with no gene match: 11. This CDR3 is CATSDFIPGLAGGPNTDTQYF. The CDR3 DNA reads TGTGCCACCAGTGATTTTATCCCGGGACTAGCGGGAGGGCCCAACACAGATACGCAGTATTTT.

This clone occurred once. This chain uses TRBV2 with TRBJ2-1; 7 bases align to TRBD1. Germline values: CDR1 SNHLY, CDR2 FYNNEI. The CDR3 is 15 residues long. The J segment lost 4 bases and the V segment lost 4 bases, leaving 7 bases of the junction unmatched. The CDR3 loop is CASSANRGIYNEQFF. The CDR3 region has the DNA TGTGCCAGCAGTGCAAACAGGGGAATTTACAATGAGCAGTTCTTC.

V is TRBV5-4 and J is TRBJ2-1; D might be TRBD1 (6 bases). CDR1 SGHNT and CDR2 YYREEE come from the germline V gene (reference sequence). CDR3 length: 16 amino acids. The germline V and J ends were trimmed by 4 bases and 0 bases, with 14 bases remaining between them. CDR3 sequence reads: CASSQDRLSSYNEQFF. The CDR3 coding sequence is TGTGCCAGCAGCCAAGACAGGCTGAGCTCCTACAATGAGCAGTTCTTC.

The J gene is TRBJ2-2, the V gene TRBV4-1, with 12 bases matching TRBD2. V shed 4 bases, J shed 4 bases, and the junction held 10 bases outside the gene matches. The CDR3 has 18 amino acids. The V gene's germline CDR1 is MGHRA and CDR2 YSYEKL. CDR3 nucleotide sequence: TGCGCCAGCAGCCGAGGGCTAGCGGGAGGGCCGAGCACCGGGGAGCTGTTTTTT. This encodes CASSRGLAGGPSTGELFF.

The chain links TRBV27 to TRBJ2-7, with D maybe TRBD1 (5 bases). The V and J ends lost 2 bases and 5 bases respectively, with 16 bases between them. The CDR3 totals 15 residues. Germline V gives CDR1 MNHEY, CDR2 SMNVEV (reference sequence). The CDR3 nucleotides read TGTGCCAGCAGTTTAAACCCCAGGGTCCTCAACGAGCAGTACTTC. This codes for CASSLNPRVLNEQYF.

This chain joins TRBV27 and TRBJ2-7; perhaps TRBD1 as D (6 bases). Trimming shortened V by 1 base and J by 5 bases, and 9 bases separated the two germline ends. The CDR3 covers 13 residues. Looked up from germline, CDR1 is MNHEY and CDR2 is SMNVEV (reference sequence). In nucleotides, the CDR3 is TGTGCCAGCAGTTTATTGTCAGGGGACGAGCAGTACTTC. Amino acid sequence: CASSLLSGDEQYF.

V and J are TRBV9 and TRBJ2-7, with D perhaps TRBD2 (5 bases). The ends were cut back, 0 bases at V and 3 bases at J, with 13 bases in the middle. The V gene's germline CDR1 is SGDLS and CDR2 YYNGEE. The CDR3 covers 15 residues. The CDR3 DNA reads as TGTGCCAGCAGCGTAGGGGATAGCGCCAACTACGAGCAGTACTTC. It specifies CASSVGDSANYEQYF.

V is TRBV5-1 and J is TRBJ2-5, with 7 nucleotides matching TRBD1. The CDR3 runs to 15 residues. Germline values: CDR1 SGHRS, CDR2 YFSETQ. V lost 6 bases to trimming and J lost 0 bases; unmatched junction nucleotides: 8. CDR3 bases: TGCGCCAGCACCCCTTCGACAGGGAACCAAGAGACCCAGTACTTC. It yields the protein CASTPSTGNQETQYF.

V gene TRBV21-1 combines with J gene TRBJ1-6; TRBD1 was called by the table and not checked on the DNA. TRBV21-1 is marked as a pseudogene. This CDR3 region has 16 residues. CDR3 protein: CASSTLDSEYNSPLHF. The CDR3 DNA is TGTGCCAGCAGCACCCTTGACAGTGAGTATAATTCACCCCTCCACTTT.

The chain links TRBV28 to TRBJ1-6; D call uncertain. The CDR3 consists of 14 residues. Trimming cost V 6 bases and J 3 bases, with 9 bases left between them. CDR1 is MDHEN, CDR2 SYDVKM, per germline. The CDR3 region is CASSYSSYNSPLHF. CDR3 sequence (DNA): TGTGCCAGCAGCTACAGTAGCTATAATTCACCCCTCCACTTT.

This clone was recorded only once. V and J are TRBV7-3 and TRBJ1-1, with D possibly TRBD1 on 5 matching bases. The CDR3 length is 13 residues. The V end was cut by 3 bases, the J end by 5 bases, with 10 bases between. Germline CDR1 reads SGHTA; CDR2 reads FQGTGA. The CDR3 protein is CASSFNKGTEAFF. CDR3 coding DNA: TGTGCCAGCAGCTTTAACAAGGGGACTGAAGCTTTCTTT.

This chain uses TRBV9 with TRBJ2-1; no firm D call. CDR1 and CDR2 from the germline V gene are SGDLS and YYNGEE. The length of the CDR3 is 15 residues. The ends were cut back, 0 bases at V and 8 bases at J, with 15 bases in the middle. CDR3 protein: CASSVDRSTLYEQFF. The CDR3 coding sequence is TGTGCCAGCAGCGTAGATAGAAGTACTCTCTATGAGCAGTTCTTC.

Only one count was recorded for this clone. This chain connects TRBV6-6 to TRBJ1-5; D is unclear. The V end lost 2 bases, the J end lost 0 bases, and 2 bases lay between the germline ends. From germline, CDR1 is MNHNY and CDR2 SVGAGI (reference sequence). CDR3 size: 13 residues. This CDR3 reads CASSYLSNQPQHF. DNA for the CDR3: TGTGCCAGCAGTTACCTTAGCAATCAGCCCCAGCATTTT.

The chain carries TRBV28 and TRBJ2-1; D possibly corresponds to TRBD1 (6 bases). Germline-derived CDR1 and CDR2 are MDHEN and SYDVKM. The CDR3 runs to 13 residues. The V gene lost 6 bases and the J gene lost 12 bases, with 18 bases spanning the gap. In DNA, the CDR3 is TGTGCCAGCAGCAATGACAGGCGTTTAGGGCAGTTCTTC. Its protein product is CASSNDRRLGQFF. The full variable domain, its missing parts supplied by reference TRBV28 and TRBJ2-1, is DVKVTQSSRYLVKRTGEKVFLECVQDMDHENMFWYRQDPGLGLRLIYFSYDVKMKEKGDIPEGYSVSREKKERFSLILESASTNQTSMYLCASSNDRRLGQFFGPGTRLTVL.